This TCR beta chain was documented in a study of blood T cells in healthy people across ages. The authors ran a second PCR of roughly 6 to 12 cycles using a sample-barcoded 5' primer and a J-beta primer mix. TCRdb passed the 5' RACE reads through MiXCR, listing each CDR3 protein once. The repertoire has more than 750,000 distinct CDR3 sequences, 25% to 30% of them found once; the top ten carry 10% to 13%. Germline V gene data show CDR1 as SEHNR and CDR2 as FQNEAQ (reference sequence). The CDR3 has 15 amino acids. V lost 4 bases and J lost 0; bases outside the gene matches: 5. Separately, the same data were catalogued under a study of T cells of mothers and their children.

This receptor was identified in a woman between 35 and 50 years old in good health. Sequenced input: blood. J is TRBJ2-7 and V is TRBV7-9, with 8 bases lining up with TRBD2. The CDR3, as DNA: TGTGCCAGCAGCTCCGAGCGGGGGAGCTCCTACGAGCAGTACTTC. It translates to CASSSERGSSYEQYF.